One sample yielded the 19 T cell receptor beta chains listed below, sequenced in a study of control samples from healthy donors and cancer patients. Sequenced by immunoSEQ multiplex PCR; TCRdb stores in-frame clones only, minus some. Seen here are approximately 100,000 clones, 90% observed once, and the top ten hold 3.5% to 4.5%. Sequencing was carried out using blood. The receptors stem from a woman aged 18-30 years in good health.

CDR3 sequence: CASSLGSGGVNQPQHF. The CDR3 DNA is TGCGCCAGCAGCTTGGGGTCCGGGGGGGTCAATCAGCCCCAGCATTTT. The rearrangement links TRBV5-1 to TRBJ1-5, with D possibly matching TRBD1 (5 bases). V was trimmed by 0 bases and J by 3 bases, leaving 13 bases between them. CDR3 length: 16 residues. CDR1 is SGHRS, CDR2 YFSETQ, per germline.

The J gene is TRBJ2-1, the V gene TRBV25-1; D is undetermined. Deletions cut 3 bases from V and 6 bases from J, with 12 bases between. Germline values: CDR1 MGHDK, CDR2 SYGVNS. The CDR3 covers 14 residues. The CDR3 bases are TGTGCCAGCAGTGAGGGGATCCTCGTCAATGAGCAGTTCTTC. Translated, it gives CASSEGILVNEQFF.

The V and J genes are TRBV6-6 and TRBJ1-4, with 9 nucleotides matching TRBD1. Trimming removed 2 bases from V and 6 bases from J; junction bases left unmatched: 7. The CDR3 covers 16 residues. Per germline, CDR1 MNHNY and CDR2 SVGAGI (reference sequence). CDR3 amino acids: CASSYARGQGDEKLFF. Written as DNA, the CDR3 is TGTGCCAGCAGTTACGCTCGGGGACAGGGTGATGAAAAACTGTTTTTT.

J is TRBJ1-1 and V is TRBV19; D is undetermined. The CDR3 consists of 14 residues. Trimming took 6 bases from V and 3 from J, leaving 14 bases between them. Germline V gene lookup returns CDR1 LNHDA and CDR2 SQIVND (reference sequence). The CDR3 protein is CASSVVGGYTEAFF. Written as DNA, the CDR3 is TGTGCCAGTAGCGTAGTAGGAGGTTACACTGAAGCTTTCTTT.

This clone was seen a single time. The DNA of the CDR3 is TGTGCCAGTACCAACGGGGAGGGGGCTAATCAGCCCCAGCATTTT. Translated, it gives CASTNGEGANQPQHF. This chain links TRBV19 with TRBJ1-5; 7 nucleotides agree with TRBD1. Germline V gene sequence: CDR1 LNHDA, CDR2 SQIVND (reference sequence). The ends lost 7 bases at V and 4 bases at J; junction bases unmatched: 10. This CDR3 spans 15 amino acids. Full variable domain (rest looked up from reference TRBV19 and TRBJ1-5): DGGITQSPKYLFRKEGQNVTLSCEQNLNHDAMYWYRQDPGQGLRLIYYSQIVNDFQKGDIAEGYSVSREKKESFPLTVTSAQKNPTAFYLCASTNGEGANQPQHFGDGTRLSIL.

The chain joins TRBV9 to TRBJ2-3; 9 bases fit TRBD2. With V trimmed by 4 bases and J by 2 bases, 8 bases remained unmatched. Germline CDR1 reads SGDLS; CDR2 reads YYNGEE. This CDR3 is 16 amino acids long. CDR3 nucleotide sequence: TGTGCCAGCAGCCCGCGGGGGGGCCGAAACACAGATACGCAGTATTTT. As protein: CASSPRGGRNTDTQYF.

On this clone: Additional DNA sequences in this sample encode the identical CDR3. The chain couples TRBV12-3 or TRBV12-4 to TRBJ1-1; no clear D. The CDR3 is 13 residues long. V lost 2 bases and J lost 1, with 5 bases in between. The DNA of the CDR3 is TGTGCCAGCAGTTTAACCAGGAACACTGAAGCTTTCTTT. Translation gives CASSLTRNTEAFF.

The chain employs TRBV29-1 and TRBJ1-2; D is uncertain. CDR1 is SQVTM, CDR2 ANQGSEA, per germline. The ends were cut back, 1 base at V and 8 bases at J, with 8 bases in the middle. The CDR3 contains 11 residues. CDR3 in amino acids: CSVEGHGGYTF. CDR3 nucleotide sequence: TGCAGCGTTGAAGGTCATGGGGGCTACACCTTC.

The CDR3 sequence is CSASDSSSYNSPLHF. The DNA for the CDR3 is TGCAGTGCTAGTGACAGCAGCTCCTATAATTCACCCCTCCACTTT. This chain links TRBV20-1 with TRBJ1-6, with a possible D match to TRBD1 (5 bases). The CDR3 is 15 residues long. V was clipped by 3 bases and J by 0 bases, with 9 bases between them. Germline lookup yields CDR1 DFQATT and CDR2 SNEGSKA (reference sequence).

V is TRBV5-4 and J is TRBJ2-2, with 15 nucleotides matching TRBD2. CDR1 is SGHNT, CDR2 YYREEE, per germline (reference sequence). The CDR3 contains 16 residues. V was clipped by 4 bases and J by 6 bases; unmatched bases: 4. CDR3 residues: CASSRTSGGAPGELFF. In DNA form, the CDR3 reads TGTGCCAGCAGCAGGACTAGCGGGGGGGCCCCCGGGGAGCTGTTTTTT.

CDR3 region: CASSPRQATGELFF. The CDR3 nucleotides read TGTGCCAGTAGTCCCCGACAAGCCACCGGGGAGCTGTTTTTT. The chain joins TRBV19 to TRBJ2-2, with D unclear. The CDR3 length is 14 residues. Trimming took 5 bases from V and 4 from J, leaving 11 bases between them. Germline V CDR1 and CDR2: LNHDA, SQIVND (reference sequence).

In this sample, this clone turned up a few times. The rearrangement uses TRBV2 and TRBJ2-2, with TRBD2 matching over 7 bases. Germline CDR1 SNHLY, CDR2 FYNNEI. Germline trimming cut 6 bases from V and 4 bases from J; bases unmatched to any gene: 8. CDR3 size: 15 residues. The CDR3 sequence: CASRGSLARTGELFF. The CDR3 DNA follows: TGTGCCAGCAGGGGTTCACTAGCGCGCACCGGGGAGCTGTTTTTT.

This rearrangement joins TRBV11-2 to TRBJ2-5; tentatively, D is TRBD2 (6 bases). The germline V gene has CDR1 SGHAT and CDR2 FQNNGV. The CDR3 has 15 residues. V was trimmed by 1 base and J by 5 bases, leaving 14 bases between them. CDR3 region: CASSLATLGRETQYF. The DNA of the CDR3 is TGTGCCAGCAGCTTAGCTACCCTGGGGAGGGAGACCCAGTACTTC.

The chain's CDR3 is CASSFGRANYGYTF. DNA of the CDR3: TGCGCCAGCAGCTTTGGGAGAGCTAACTATGGCTACACCTTC. V and J are TRBV5-1 and TRBJ1-2, with no clear D. With 2 bases removed from V and 0 bases from J, the gap between germline ends came to 8 bases. In germline, CDR1 is SGHRS, CDR2 YFSETQ. The CDR3 runs to 14 residues.

This clone is categorized as medium-sized. This chain links TRBV15 with TRBJ1-5; 7 nucleotides line up with TRBD1. The CDR3 runs to 16 residues. Germline-derived CDR1 and CDR2 are LNHNV and YYDKDF (reference sequence). With V trimmed by 3 bases and J by 7 bases, 12 bases remained unmatched. Here the CDR3 reads CATSSGSSDRAQPQHF. CDR3 nucleotides: TGTGCCACCAGCAGCGGATCTTCCGACAGGGCCCAGCCCCAGCATTTT.

This clone was recorded only once. The V and J genes are TRBV19 and TRBJ2-1; the match to TRBD2 covers 7 bases. The germline V gene encodes CDR1 LNHDA and CDR2 SQIVND (reference sequence). This CDR3 spans 14 amino acids. The J segment lost 5 bases and the V segment lost 5 bases, leaving 6 bases of the junction unmatched. The DNA of the CDR3 is TGTGCCAGTAGTCCGGGAGCGGGGAACAATGAGCAGTTCTTC. It specifies CASSPGAGNNEQFF.

The chain links TRBV14 to TRBJ1-1, with 7 bases fitting TRBD1. The germline V gene has CDR1 SGHDN and CDR2 FVKESK. J lost 5 bases, V lost 1 base, and 7 bases had no gene match. The length of the CDR3 is 15 residues. The chain's CDR3 is CASSQGFTGVTEAFF. CDR3 bases: TGTGCCAGCAGCCAAGGTTTCACAGGGGTGACTGAAGCTTTCTTT.

The J gene is TRBJ2-3, the V gene TRBV7-9, with a possible D match to TRBD2 (5 bases). CDR3 length equals 13 residues. V lost 3 bases and J 5 bases, leaving 9 bases between the germline ends. CDR1 and CDR2 from the germline V gene are SEHNR and FQNEAQ (reference sequence). CDR3 in amino acids: CASSLGGLDTQYF. The CDR3 DNA reads as TGTGCCAGCAGCTTGGGCGGGTTAGATACGCAGTATTTT.

The chain has TRBV21-1 and TRBJ1-3. TRBV21-1 is a listed pseudogene. CDR3 size: 16 residues. This CDR3 is CASSNGDGPSGNTIYF. The CDR3 DNA reads as TGTGCCAGCAGCAATGGGGACGGACCGTCTGGAAACACCATATATTTT.